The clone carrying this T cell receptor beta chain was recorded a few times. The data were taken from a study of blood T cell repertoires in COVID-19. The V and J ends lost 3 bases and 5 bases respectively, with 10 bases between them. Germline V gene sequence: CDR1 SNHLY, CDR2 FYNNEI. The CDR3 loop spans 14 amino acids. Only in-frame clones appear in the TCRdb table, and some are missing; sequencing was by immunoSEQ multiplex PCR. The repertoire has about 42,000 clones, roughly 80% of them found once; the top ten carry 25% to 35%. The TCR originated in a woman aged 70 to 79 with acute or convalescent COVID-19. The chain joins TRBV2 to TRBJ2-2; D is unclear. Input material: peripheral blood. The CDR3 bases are TGTGCCAGCAGTGATGGGCGCCCGACCGGGGAGCTGTTTTTT. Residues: CASSDGRPTGELFF.